The next 20 T cell receptor beta chains were all read from a single sample in a study of T cell responses to AZD1222 COVID-19 vaccine. TCRdb's table, derived via immunoSEQ multiplex PCR, lists solely in-frame clones and lacks some. The sample records around 140,000 clones, roughly nine tenths being singletons. The starting material was peripheral blood, obtained on day 0 of AZD1222 vaccination. The receptors come from an adult in good health.

V is TRBV7-9 and J is TRBJ1-1, with a possible D match to TRBD1 (5 bases). V was cut by 4 bases and J by 3 bases, with 9 bases left in between. The CDR3 spans 13 residues. CDR1 is SEHNR, CDR2 FQNEAQ, per germline (reference sequence). The CDR3 here is CASSSQGDTEAFF. CDR3 bases: TGTGCCAGCAGCTCTCAGGGTGACACTGAAGCTTTCTTT.

This chain links TRBV11-2 with TRBJ2-5; perhaps D is TRBD1 or TRBD2 (5 bases each). V was shortened by 1 base and J by 5 bases, with 11 bases between the two germline ends. Germline V CDR1 and CDR2: SGHAT, FQNNGV. This CDR3 contains 14 residues. The DNA for the CDR3 is TGTGCCAGCAGCTTAGTATGGGGACGGGAGACCCAGTACTTC. Translated: CASSLVWGRETQYF.

J is TRBJ1-1 and V is TRBV9, with unresolved D. CDR3 size: 15 residues. The germline V gene has CDR1 SGDLS and CDR2 YYNGEE. V dropped 0 bases and J dropped 1 base, with 10 bases sitting between them. DNA for the CDR3: TGTGCCAGCAGCGTAGGATCCCATGGGAACACTGAAGCTTTCTTT. This sequence encodes CASSVGSHGNTEAFF.

This clone came up once. The chain recombines TRBV19 with TRBJ1-5; D might be TRBD1 (6 bases). Trimming left V 3 bases short and J 6 bases short, with 15 bases between. Germline lookup yields CDR1 LNHDA and CDR2 SQIVND (reference sequence). The CDR3 runs 15 residues. Here the CDR3 DNA reads TGTGCCAGTAGTATCATGAACAGGGTGGGTCAGCCCCAGCATTTT. The encoded protein is CASSIMNRVGQPQHF.

The rearrangement joins TRBV29-1 to TRBJ2-1; no reliable D call. This CDR3 spans 12 amino acids. Trimming left V 3 bases short and J 8 bases short, with 11 bases between. CDR1 SQVTM and CDR2 ANQGSEA come from the germline V gene. CDR3 protein: CSVDRTLDEQFF. The CDR3, as DNA: TGCAGCGTTGATCGAACCCTCGATGAGCAGTTCTTC.

V usage is TRBV9 and J usage is TRBJ2-1, with TRBD2 matching over 7 bases. The CDR3 runs to 15 residues. Germline CDR1 and CDR2: SGDLS and YYNGEE. Trimming cost V 3 bases and J 4 bases; bases outside gene matches: 7. The CDR3 DNA reads as TGTGCCAGCAGCGCGGGGGGAGGACGGTACAATGAGCAGTTCTTC. It codes for CASSAGGGRYNEQFF.

The CDR3 sequence: CASRRTGAGDTQYF. CDR3 coding DNA: TGTGCCAGCAGGCGGACAGGGGCGGGAGATACGCAGTATTTT. V is TRBV6-5 and J is TRBJ2-3; 9 bases map to TRBD1. With 6 bases clipped from V and 5 bases from J, the junction kept 6 bases outside the gene matches. The CDR3 has 14 amino acids. CDR1 is MNHEY, CDR2 SVGAGI, per germline.

The sample holds a few counts of this clone. The chain recombines TRBV10-2 with TRBJ2-7, with 11 bases fitting TRBD2. The CDR3 extends over 14 amino acids. The V gene end was trimmed by 6 bases and the J gene end by 2 bases; junction bases not matched to a gene: 3. Per the germline V gene, CDR1 is WSHSY and CDR2 is SAAADI. In DNA, the CDR3 is TGCGCCAGCAGCGTTAGCGGGAGGGCCTACGAGCAGTACTTC. Translating gives CASSVSGRAYEQYF.

The chain joins TRBV7-8 to TRBJ2-7, with 7 bases that match TRBD1. The CDR3 spans 13 residues. The J segment lost 2 bases and the V segment lost 5 bases, leaving 3 bases of the junction unmatched. Germline CDR1 is SGHVS and CDR2 is FQNEAQ. CDR3 residues: CASSMGQTYEQYF. Written as DNA, the CDR3 is TGTGCCAGCAGCATGGGACAGACCTACGAGCAGTACTTC.

The chain carries TRBV2 and TRBJ2-3; TRBD2 is a possible D gene (5 bases). The CDR3 sequence is 12 residues long. Germline CDR1 is SNHLY and CDR2 is FYNNEI. Trimming removed 8 bases at V and 6 bases at J, with 12 bases between. CDR3 protein: CASGPSGDTQYF. CDR3 nucleotides: TGTGCCAGCGGACCATCGGGGGATACGCAGTATTTT.

The rearrangement joins TRBV18 to TRBJ2-3, with D perhaps TRBD1 or TRBD2 (5 bases each). Germline loops: CDR1 KGHSH, CDR2 LQKENI. V lost 2 bases and J lost 1, with 7 bases in between. This CDR3 has 14 residues. CDR3: CASSPWDRTDTQYF. The CDR3 nucleotides read TGTGCCAGCTCACCATGGGACCGCACAGATACGCAGTATTTT.

The chain combines TRBV19 with TRBJ2-1; no reliable D call. The ends were cut back, 1 base at V and 0 bases at J, with 4 bases in the middle. The CDR3 has 14 residues. The germline CDR1 and CDR2 sequences are LNHDA and SQIVND (reference sequence). The CDR3 protein is CASSIASSYNEQFF. In nucleotides, the CDR3 is TGTGCCAGTAGTATAGCGAGCTCCTACAATGAGCAGTTCTTC. Filled out from reference TRBV19 and TRBJ2-1, the complete variable domain reads DGGITQSPKYLFRKEGQNVTLSCEQNLNHDAMYWYRQDPGQGLRLIYYSQIVNDFQKGDIAEGYSVSREKKESFPLTVTSAQKNPTAFYLCASSIASSYNEQFFGPGTRLTVL.

This chain uses TRBV19 with TRBJ1-1; D ambiguous. Germline lookup yields CDR1 LNHDA and CDR2 SQIVND (reference sequence). The ends were cut back, 5 bases at V and 5 bases at J, with 6 bases in the middle. The CDR3 loop spans 11 amino acids. Here the CDR3 DNA reads TGTGCCAGTAGTCGGGCGACTGAAGCTTTCTTT. This sequence encodes CASSRATEAFF.

The chain couples TRBV28 to TRBJ1-5; no definite D call. The germline CDR1 and CDR2 sequences are MDHEN and SYDVKM. The CDR3 runs to 15 residues. V dropped 2 bases and J dropped 4 bases, with 12 bases sitting between them. This chain's CDR3 is CASSLRVSKNQPQHF. The CDR3 nucleotides are TGTGCCAGCAGTTTACGAGTCAGCAAAAATCAGCCCCAGCATTTT.

V usage is TRBV18 and J usage is TRBJ1-5; 8 bases are shared with TRBD1. The germline gives CDR1 KGHSH, CDR2 LQKENI. The V gene end was trimmed by 2 bases and the J gene end by 4 bases; junction bases not matched to a gene: 7. The CDR3 spans 16 residues. This chain's CDR3 is CASSPTGQVRNQPQHF. The CDR3 region has the DNA TGTGCCAGCTCACCAACGGGACAGGTGAGGAATCAGCCCCAGCATTTT.

This clone was seen just once. V usage is TRBV7-9 and J usage is TRBJ2-1, with D maybe TRBD1 (6 bases). Germline V gene lookup returns CDR1 SEHNR and CDR2 FQNEAQ (reference sequence). Trimming stripped 4 bases from V and 6 bases from J, with 10 bases between. The CDR3 spans 13 residues. The CDR3 reads CASSSNRVNEQFF. CDR3 nucleotides: TGTGCCAGCAGCTCGAACAGGGTCAATGAGCAGTTCTTC.

The gene calls are TRBV2 and TRBJ1-2; no definite D call. V was shortened by 6 bases and J by 4 bases, with 18 bases between the two germline ends. This CDR3 region has 15 residues. From germline, CDR1 is SNHLY and CDR2 FYNNEI. The DNA of the CDR3 is TGTGCCAGCAGCCTCGGTACTAACGCCCTCTATGGCTACACCTTC. As protein: CASSLGTNALYGYTF.

The chain combines TRBV9 with TRBJ1-1; a weak D match, TRBD1 (5 bases). Germline values: CDR1 SGDLS, CDR2 YYNGEE. Trimming shortened V by 5 bases and J by 1 base, and 12 bases separated the two germline ends. There are 14 residues in the CDR3. CDR3 amino acids: CASSTLGQNTEAFF. DNA of the CDR3: TGTGCCAGCAGTACCCTCGGACAGAACACTGAAGCTTTCTTT.

As to this clone: The sample holds other DNA sequences that translate to the same CDR3. The chain couples TRBV10-1 to TRBJ2-1; 9 bases map to TRBD1. The CDR3 is 16 residues long. V shed 0 bases and J 1 base; nucleotides not matched to a gene: 1. CDR1 and CDR2 from the germline V gene are WNHNN and SYGVQD (reference sequence). The CDR3 DNA is TGCGCCAGCAGTGAGTCGGGGACAGGGTCCTACAATGAGCAGTTCTTC. Amino acid sequence: CASSESGTGSYNEQFF.

The rearrangement uses TRBV19 and TRBJ2-1, with 13 bases fitting TRBD2. Germline V CDR1 and CDR2: LNHDA, SQIVND (reference sequence). The CDR3 runs to 17 residues. The ends lost 3 bases at V and 7 bases at J; junction bases unmatched: 9. The CDR3 is CASSMGWTSGSRNEQFF. The CDR3 coding sequence is TGTGCCAGTAGTATGGGGTGGACTAGCGGGAGCCGAAATGAGCAGTTCTTC.